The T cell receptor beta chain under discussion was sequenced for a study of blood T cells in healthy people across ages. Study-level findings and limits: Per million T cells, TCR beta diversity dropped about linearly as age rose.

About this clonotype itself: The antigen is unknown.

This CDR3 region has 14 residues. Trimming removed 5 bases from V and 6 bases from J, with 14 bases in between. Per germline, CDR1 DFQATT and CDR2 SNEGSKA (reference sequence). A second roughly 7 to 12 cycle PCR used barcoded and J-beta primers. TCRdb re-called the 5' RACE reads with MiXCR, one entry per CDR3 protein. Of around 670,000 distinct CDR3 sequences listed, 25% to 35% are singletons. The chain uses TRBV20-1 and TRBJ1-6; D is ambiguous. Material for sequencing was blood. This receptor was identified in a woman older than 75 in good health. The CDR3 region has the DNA TGCAGTGCTCCAGACCCGAAGGGTAATTCACCCCTCCACTTT. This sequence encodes CSAPDPKGNSPLHF.